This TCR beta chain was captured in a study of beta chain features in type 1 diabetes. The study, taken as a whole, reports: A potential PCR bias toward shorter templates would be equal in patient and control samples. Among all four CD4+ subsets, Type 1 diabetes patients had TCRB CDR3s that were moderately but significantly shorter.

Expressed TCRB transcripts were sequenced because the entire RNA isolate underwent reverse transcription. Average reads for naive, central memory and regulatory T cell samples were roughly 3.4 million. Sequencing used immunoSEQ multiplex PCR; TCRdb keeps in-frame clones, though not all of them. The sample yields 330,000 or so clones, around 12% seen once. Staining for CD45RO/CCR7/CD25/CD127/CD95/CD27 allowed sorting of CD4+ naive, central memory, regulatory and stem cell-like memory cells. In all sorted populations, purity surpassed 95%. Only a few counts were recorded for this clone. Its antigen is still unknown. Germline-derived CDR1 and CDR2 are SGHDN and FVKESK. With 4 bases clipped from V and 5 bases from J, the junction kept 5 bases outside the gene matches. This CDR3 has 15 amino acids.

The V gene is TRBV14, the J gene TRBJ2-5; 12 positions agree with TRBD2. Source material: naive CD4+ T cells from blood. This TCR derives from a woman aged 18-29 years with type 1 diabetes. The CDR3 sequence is CASSPSGRAWETQYF. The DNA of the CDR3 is TGTGCCAGCAGCCCTAGCGGGAGGGCCTGGGAGACCCAGTACTTC.